Shown below are 17 T cell receptor beta chains from a single sample sequenced in a study of blood T cell repertoires in COVID-19 (dated by TCRdb to 2020 to 2021). The library was generated by the immunoSEQ multiplex PCR assay. Drawn from immuneACCESS, this table holds only the in-frame rearrangements with V and J called that TCRdb kept. Clones are partly lost; checked studies trace under half to an unresolved V gene and leave the rest unexplained. The sample yields around 150,000 clones; approximately 79% were counted once. The ten largest clones take up about 7.7% of the sample. What was sequenced was peripheral blood. These receptors were collected from a woman between 35 and 50 years old with COVID-19, enrolled during active disease.

The CDR3: CASSPSSGRGDTQYF. CDR3 bases: TGTGCCAGCAGCCCAAGTAGCGGGAGGGGGGATACGCAGTATTTT. This sequence joins TRBV9 and TRBJ2-3; 11 bases match TRBD2. From germline, CDR1 is SGDLS and CDR2 YYNGEE. J was trimmed by 6 bases and V by 4 bases; bases with no gene match: 7. This CDR3 comprises 15 residues.

V is TRBV2 and J is TRBJ2-7, with 7 bases fitting TRBD1. Losses at the gene ends were 4 bases for V and 8 bases for J; bases not matched to a gene: 8. Germline lookup yields CDR1 SNHLY and CDR2 FYNNEI. CDR3 size: 13 residues. CDR3 amino acids: CASSVGTAGKQYF. The CDR3 bases are TGTGCCAGCAGTGTTGGGACAGCCGGAAAGCAGTACTTC.

The V call is TRBV2, the J call TRBJ2-7; 10 nucleotides line up with TRBD2. Unmatched junction bases numbered 6, after V lost 3 bases and J lost 1 base. CDR1 and CDR2 (germline): SNHLY, FYNNEI. The CDR3 spans 16 residues. The CDR3 DNA is TGTGCCAGCAGTGATTGGCCAGCGGGAGGGTCCTACGAGCAGTACTTC. Translating it yields CASSDWPAGGSYEQYF.

This chain links TRBV18 with TRBJ1-2; 9 nucleotides match TRBD1. The CDR3 runs 16 residues. The V gene's germline CDR1 is KGHSH and CDR2 LQKENI. V was pared by 8 bases and J by 0 bases, with 10 bases of the junction left unmatched. The CDR3 bases are TGTGCCAGCAGAGGCGGGACAGGGTTATCTAACTATGGCTACACCTTC. Its protein is CASRGGTGLSNYGYTF.

This clone occurred a few times. J is TRBJ2-1 and V is TRBV27, with D tentatively TRBD1 (6 bases). From germline, CDR1 is MNHEY and CDR2 SMNVEV (reference sequence). The V end lost 1 base, the J end lost 8 bases, and 18 bases lay between the germline ends. The CDR3 loop spans 16 amino acids. The CDR3 sequence is CASSLYAGARQYEQFF. Written as DNA, the CDR3 is TGTGCCAGCAGTTTATATGCAGGGGCGAGACAATATGAGCAGTTCTTC.

V usage is TRBV10-3 and J usage is TRBJ1-5; the D is unclear. The V end was cut by 10 bases, the J end by 0 bases, with 10 bases between. The CDR3 runs 13 residues. CDR1 and CDR2 from the germline V gene are ENHRY and SYGVKD. This chain's CDR3 is CATHYSSNQPQHF. The DNA of the CDR3 is TGTGCCACCCATTATAGTAGCAATCAGCCCCAGCATTTT.

The chain joins TRBV6-2 or TRBV6-3 to TRBJ2-1; 7 bases are a match to TRBD2. Germline V gene data show CDR1 as MNHEY and CDR2 as SVGEGT. The junction had 10 bases not matched to a gene; V was cut back by 5 bases and J by 6 bases. This CDR3 has 15 residues. The CDR3 is CASSKSGDGVNEQFF. The DNA of the CDR3 is TGTGCCAGCAGTAAAAGCGGGGATGGGGTCAATGAGCAGTTCTTC.

The V and J genes are TRBV6-6 and TRBJ1-1; D not certain. The germline V and J ends were trimmed by 0 bases and 7 bases, with 15 bases remaining between them. The CDR3 contains 15 residues. The germline V gene has CDR1 MNHNY and CDR2 SVGAGI (reference sequence). The CDR3 is CASSYSGAAAVEAFF. The CDR3 DNA follows: TGTGCCAGCAGTTACTCTGGAGCGGCAGCGGTTGAAGCTTTCTTT.

In this sample, this clone turned up once. The gene calls are TRBV12-3 or TRBV12-4 and TRBJ1-2; 11 bases fit TRBD1. After removal of 5 bases from V and 6 bases from J, the junction contained 2 bases not matched to a gene. There are 13 residues in the CDR3. The CDR3 nucleotides read TGTGCCAGCAGTCCGGGACAGGGGGATGGCTACACCTTC. Its translation: CASSPGQGDGYTF.

The chain has TRBV3-1 (or the pseudogene TRBV3-2) and TRBJ2-7; weak D call: TRBD1 (5 bases). CDR3 length: 14 amino acids. Per the germline V gene, CDR1 is LGHDT and CDR2 is YNNKEL (reference sequence). V was pared by 0 bases and J by 7 bases, with 13 bases between. The CDR3 region has the DNA TGTGCCAGCAGCCAAGATACAGGAGTTTGGGAGCAGTACTTC. Translation gives CASSQDTGVWEQYF.

This chain joins TRBV5-1 and TRBJ2-7; D is unclear. Between the trimmed V and J ends, which lost 3 bases and 5 bases, there was a span of 12 bases. The CDR3 sequence is 13 residues long. Germline loops: CDR1 SGHRS, CDR2 YFSETQ. CDR3 residues: CASSSHGSDEQYF. The CDR3 DNA is TGCGCCAGCAGCTCCCACGGGTCTGACGAGCAGTACTTC.

The chain employs TRBV28 and TRBJ2-5; possible D gene TRBD1, 6 bases. The CDR3 runs 14 residues. The V gene lost 7 bases and the J gene lost 5 bases, with 17 bases spanning the gap. Germline values: CDR1 MDHEN, CDR2 SYDVKM. The CDR3 protein is CASNIRGGRETQYF. DNA of the CDR3: TGTGCCAGCAACATCAGGGGTGGTCGGGAGACCCAGTACTTC.

The genes are TRBV18 and TRBJ2-3, with a tentative D call TRBD2 (6 bases). This CDR3 comprises 14 residues. V lost 8 bases, J lost 2 bases, and 14 bases lay in between. Looked up from germline, CDR1 is KGHSH and CDR2 is LQKENI. CDR3 bases: TGTGCCAGCACCCGGGAGCCATCCACAGATACGCAGTATTTT. Amino acids: CASTREPSTDTQYF.

The rearrangement links TRBV18 to TRBJ1-2, with TRBD1 matching over 9 bases. V lost 3 bases to trimming and J lost 6 bases; unmatched junction nucleotides: 8. The CDR3 has 15 amino acids. Germline CDR1 reads KGHSH; CDR2 reads LQKENI. The CDR3 coding sequence is TGTGCCAGCTCACCCGGACAGGGGACCATGAATGGCTACACCTTC. Protein sequence: CASSPGQGTMNGYTF.

The chain is built from TRBV28 and TRBJ1-1; possible D gene TRBD1, 5 bases. Germline values: CDR1 MDHEN, CDR2 SYDVKM. Trimming removed 3 bases at V and 7 bases at J, with 12 bases between. The CDR3 loop spans 13 amino acids. The DNA of the CDR3 is TGTGCCAGCAGTTTTCGGAGGGGATTTGAAGCTTTCTTT. Translation gives CASSFRRGFEAFF.

This chain joins TRBV23-1 and TRBJ2-7; D is unresolved. TRBV23-1 is an ORF for which the function is uncertain. The V and J ends lost 3 bases and 3 bases respectively, with 6 bases between them. The CDR3 contains 12 residues. The CDR3 here is CASSHNFYEQYV. In DNA form, the CDR3 reads TGCGCCAGCAGTCACAACTTCTACGAGCAGTACGTC.

The J gene is TRBJ2-7, the V gene TRBV28; 13 bases are shared with TRBD2. Germline lookup yields CDR1 MDHEN and CDR2 SYDVKM. The CDR3 has 17 amino acids. Unmatched junction bases numbered 8, after V lost 3 bases and J lost 3 bases. CDR3 coding DNA: TGTGCCAGCAGTTTCCCCCGGGGACTAGCGGGACTCTACGAGCAGTACTTC. Its translation: CASSFPRGLAGLYEQYF.